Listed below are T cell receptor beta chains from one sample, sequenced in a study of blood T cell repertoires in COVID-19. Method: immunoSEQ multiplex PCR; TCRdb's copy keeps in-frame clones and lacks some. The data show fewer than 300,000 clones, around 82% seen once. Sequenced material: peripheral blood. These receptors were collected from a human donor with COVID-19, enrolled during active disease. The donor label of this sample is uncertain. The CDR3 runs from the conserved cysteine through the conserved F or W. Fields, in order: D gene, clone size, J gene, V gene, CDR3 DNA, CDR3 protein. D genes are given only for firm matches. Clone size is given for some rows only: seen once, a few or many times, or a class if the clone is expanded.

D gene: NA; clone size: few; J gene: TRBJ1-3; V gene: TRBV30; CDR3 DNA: TGTGCCACGGGGGGGACTCCTGGAAACACCATATATTTT; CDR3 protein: CATGGTPGNTIYF
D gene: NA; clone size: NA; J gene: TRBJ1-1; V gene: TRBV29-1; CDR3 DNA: TGCAGCGTTGAGAGGGTCGCAAACACTGAAGCTTTCTTT; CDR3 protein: CSVERVANTEAFF
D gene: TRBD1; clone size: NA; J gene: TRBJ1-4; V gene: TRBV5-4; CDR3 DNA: TGTGCCAGCAGCCTTACAGGGGACAATGAAAAACTGTTTTTT; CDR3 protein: CASSLTGDNEKLFF
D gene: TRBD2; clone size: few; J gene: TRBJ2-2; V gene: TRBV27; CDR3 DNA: TGTGCCAGCAGTCGGACTAGCGGGAGGACCGGGGAGCTGTTTTTT; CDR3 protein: CASSRTSGRTGELFF
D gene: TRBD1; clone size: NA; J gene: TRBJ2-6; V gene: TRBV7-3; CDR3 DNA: TGTGCCAGCAGCCAGTGGGGGACAGGGAGTCTCAGCTCTGGGGCCAACGTCCTGACTTTC; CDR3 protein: CASSQWGTGSLSSGANVLTF
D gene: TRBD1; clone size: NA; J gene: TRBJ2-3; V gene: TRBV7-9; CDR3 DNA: TGTGCCAGCAGCTTATTGGCGACAGGGATGCCAGATACGCAGTATTTT; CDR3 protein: CASSLLATGMPDTQYF
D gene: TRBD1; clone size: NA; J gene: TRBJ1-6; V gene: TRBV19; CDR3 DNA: TGTGCCAGTAGTTCCTCCGCCACAGGGGTTTCACCCCTCCACTTT; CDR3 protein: CASSSSATGVSPLHF
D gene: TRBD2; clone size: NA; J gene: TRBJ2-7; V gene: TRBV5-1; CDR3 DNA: TGCGCCAGCAGCTTGGGAATCGGGCTAGCGGGAGGTTCCTACGAGCAGTACTTC; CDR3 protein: CASSLGIGLAGGSYEQYF
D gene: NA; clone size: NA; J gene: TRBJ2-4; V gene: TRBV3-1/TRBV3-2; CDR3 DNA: TGTGCCAGCAGCCCCCAACCGGAGGTTGGCAAAAACATTCAGTACTTC; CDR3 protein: CASSPQPEVGKNIQYF
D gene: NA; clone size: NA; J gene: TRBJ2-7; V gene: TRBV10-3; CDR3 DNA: TGTGCCATCAGAACACTTCTCACAGGGTCCGGCTACGAGCAGTACTTC; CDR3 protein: CAIRTLLTGSGYEQYF
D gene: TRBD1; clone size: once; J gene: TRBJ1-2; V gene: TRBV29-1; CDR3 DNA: TGCAGCGTTGAATTAGGACAGGGGGCGTCCTATGGCTACACCTTC; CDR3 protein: CSVELGQGASYGYTF
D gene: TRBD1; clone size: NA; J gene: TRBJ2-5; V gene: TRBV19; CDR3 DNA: TGTGCCAGTAGCGGAGGGACAGGGGGTTGGGAGACCCAGTACTTC; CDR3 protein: CASSGGTGGWETQYF
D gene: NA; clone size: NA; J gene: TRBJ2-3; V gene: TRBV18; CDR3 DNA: TGTGCCAGCTCACCAGAAGGAGTATGGGATACGCAGTATTTT; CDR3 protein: CASSPEGVWDTQYF
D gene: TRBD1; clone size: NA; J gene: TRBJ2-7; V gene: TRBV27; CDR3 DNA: TGTGCCAGCAGCGATCGGACAGGGCGCTACGAGCAGTACTTC; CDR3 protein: CASSDRTGRYEQYF
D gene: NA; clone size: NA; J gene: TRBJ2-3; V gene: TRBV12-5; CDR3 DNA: TGTGCTAGTGGTTTTGATCGGGACTTATCCGTCGCAGATACGCAGTATTTT; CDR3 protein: CASGFDRDLSVADTQYF
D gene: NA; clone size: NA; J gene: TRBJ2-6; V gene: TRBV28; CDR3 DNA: TGTGCCAGCAGTTTAAGCCTCCCCTCTGGGGCCAACGTCCTGACTTTC; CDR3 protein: CASSLSLPSGANVLTF
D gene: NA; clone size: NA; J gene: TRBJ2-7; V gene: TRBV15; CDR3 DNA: TGTGCCACCAGCAAGGCAGGGTTCTCCTACGAGCAGTACTTC; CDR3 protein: CATSKAGFSYEQYF
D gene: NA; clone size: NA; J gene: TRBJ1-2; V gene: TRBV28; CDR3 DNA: TGTGCCAGCAGTTTATCGGGGGGTGGCTACACCTTC; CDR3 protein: CASSLSGGGYTF
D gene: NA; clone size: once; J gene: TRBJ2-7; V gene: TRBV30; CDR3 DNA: TGTGCCTGGAGTCCCCGAGGAGCGATTGGGTACGAGCAGTACTTC; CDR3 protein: CAWSPRGAIGYEQYF
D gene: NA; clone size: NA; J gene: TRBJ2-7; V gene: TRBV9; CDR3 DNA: TGTGCCAGCAGCGTACGTGGACAGAACTCCTACGAGCAGTACTTC; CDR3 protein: CASSVRGQNSYEQYF
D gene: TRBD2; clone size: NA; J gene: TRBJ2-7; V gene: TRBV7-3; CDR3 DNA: TGTGCCAGCAGCCAGCTAGCGGGAGATTCGGACTACGAGCAGTACTTC; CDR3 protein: CASSQLAGDSDYEQYF
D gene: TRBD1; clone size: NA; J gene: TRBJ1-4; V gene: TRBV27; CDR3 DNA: TGTGCCAGCAGGCCCGGGACAGGGCGAAATGAAAAACTGTTTTTT; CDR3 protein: CASRPGTGRNEKLFF
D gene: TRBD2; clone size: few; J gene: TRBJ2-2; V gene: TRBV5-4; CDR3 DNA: TGTGCCAGCAGCTACCTAGCGGGAAGGAACACCGGGGAGCTGTTTTTT; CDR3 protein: CASSYLAGRNTGELFF
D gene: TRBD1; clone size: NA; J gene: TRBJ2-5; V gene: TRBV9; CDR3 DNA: TGTGCCAGCAGCCCCTCGGGACAGTTACTGCAAGAGACCCAGTACTTC; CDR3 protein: CASSPSGQLLQETQYF
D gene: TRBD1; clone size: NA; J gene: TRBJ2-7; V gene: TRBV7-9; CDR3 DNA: TGTGCCAGCAGCTTAGTGGGGGACAGGGGTCTTTCCTACGAGCAGTACTTC; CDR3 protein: CASSLVGDRGLSYEQYF
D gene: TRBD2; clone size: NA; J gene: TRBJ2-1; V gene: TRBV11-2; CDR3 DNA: TGTGCCAGCAGCTTAGGGATAGCGGGGGGCTACAATGAGCAGTTCTTC; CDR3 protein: CASSLGIAGGYNEQFF
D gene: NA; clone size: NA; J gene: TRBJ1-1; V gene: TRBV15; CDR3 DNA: TGTGCCACCAGCAGAGATCTAGCCTACGTAGGAGCTTTCTTT; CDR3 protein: CATSRDLAYVGAFF
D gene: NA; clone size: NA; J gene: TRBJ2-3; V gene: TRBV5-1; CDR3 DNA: TGCGCCAGCAGCTCCCTACAGGCAAATACGCAGTATTTT; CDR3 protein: CASSSLQANTQYF
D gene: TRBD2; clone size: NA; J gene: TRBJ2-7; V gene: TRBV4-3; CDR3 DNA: TGCGCCAGCAGCCAAGGTACCGGGACTAGCGGCTACGAGCAGTACTTC; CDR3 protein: CASSQGTGTSGYEQYF
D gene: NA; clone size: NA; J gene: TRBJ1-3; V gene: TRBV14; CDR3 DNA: TGTGCCAGCAGCCAGGGCTGGGGACACCTCTCTGGAAACACCATATATTTT; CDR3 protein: CASSQGWGHLSGNTIYF
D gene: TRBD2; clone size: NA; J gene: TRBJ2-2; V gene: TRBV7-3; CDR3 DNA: TGTGCCAGCAGGCCGGGACTAGCCTCAACCGGGGAGCTGTTTTTT; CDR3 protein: CASRPGLASTGELFF
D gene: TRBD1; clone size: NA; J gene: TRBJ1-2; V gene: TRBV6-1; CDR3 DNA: TGTGCCAGCAGTGATCAGGGGGGTTTCTATGGCTACACCTTC; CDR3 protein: CASSDQGGFYGYTF
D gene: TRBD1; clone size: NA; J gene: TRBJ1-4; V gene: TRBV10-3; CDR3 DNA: TGTGCCATCAGTGGGGCCGGGACAGGCTTTAATGAAAAACTGTTTTTT; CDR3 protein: CAISGAGTGFNEKLFF
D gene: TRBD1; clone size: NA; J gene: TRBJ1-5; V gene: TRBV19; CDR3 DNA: TGTGCCAGTAGTATTGGGGGACAGTTAGATCAGCCCCAGCATTTT; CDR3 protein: CASSIGGQLDQPQHF
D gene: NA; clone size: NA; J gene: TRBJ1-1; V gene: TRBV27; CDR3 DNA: TGTGCCAGCAGTTTGGGGGGTCAATTGAACACTGAAGCTTTCTTT; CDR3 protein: CASSLGGQLNTEAFF
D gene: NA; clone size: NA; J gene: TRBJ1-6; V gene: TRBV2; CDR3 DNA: TGTGCCAGCAGTGGGACACCACATAATTCACCCCTCCACTTT; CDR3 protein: CASSGTPHNSPLHF
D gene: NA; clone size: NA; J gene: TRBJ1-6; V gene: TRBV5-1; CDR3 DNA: TGCGCCAGCAGCTGGACAATTAATTCACCCCTCCACTTT; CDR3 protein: CASSWTINSPLHF
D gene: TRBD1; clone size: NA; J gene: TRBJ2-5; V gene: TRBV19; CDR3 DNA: TGTGCCAGTACCCTCGGGACAGCCCAAGAGACCCAGTACTTC; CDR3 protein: CASTLGTAQETQYF
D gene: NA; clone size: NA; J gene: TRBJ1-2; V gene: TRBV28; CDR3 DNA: TGTGCCAGCGTACCGCACAGAAACCTTAACTATGGCTACACCTTC; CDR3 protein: CASVPHRNLNYGYTF
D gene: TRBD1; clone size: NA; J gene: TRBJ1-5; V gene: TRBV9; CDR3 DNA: TGTGCCAGCAGCGTAGGGGGGGACAGTAATCAGCCCCAGCATTTT; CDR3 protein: CASSVGGDSNQPQHF
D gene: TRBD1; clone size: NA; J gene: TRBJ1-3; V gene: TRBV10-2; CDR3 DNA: TGCGCCAGCCACGCCGGGACAGGAGGAAACACCATATATTTT; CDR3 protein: CASHAGTGGNTIYF
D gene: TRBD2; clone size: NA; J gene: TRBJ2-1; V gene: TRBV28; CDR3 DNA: TGTGCCAGCAGCCGAAGCGGGAGGGCCTACAATGAGCAGTTCTTC; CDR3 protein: CASSRSGRAYNEQFF
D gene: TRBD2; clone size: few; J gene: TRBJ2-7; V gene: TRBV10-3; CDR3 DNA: TGTGCCATCGCGGAGGGAGGGCCATACGAGCAGTACTTC; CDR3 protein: CAIAEGGPYEQYF
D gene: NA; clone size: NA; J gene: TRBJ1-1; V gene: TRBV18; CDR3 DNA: TGTGCCAGCTCCCCAAATTGGAGCCGGGCGGGCACTGAAGCTTTCTTT; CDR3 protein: CASSPNWSRAGTEAFF
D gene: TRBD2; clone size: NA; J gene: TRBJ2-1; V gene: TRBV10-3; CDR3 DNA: TGTGCCACCCTTTCGGGACTAGCTTCCTACAATGAGCAGTTCTTC; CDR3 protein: CATLSGLASYNEQFF